This entry lists 30 T cell receptor beta chains sequenced from one sample in a study of blood T cell repertoires in COVID-19. Profiling relied on immunoSEQ multiplex PCR, and the TCRdb table lists in-frame clones only, not all of them. The table has some 200,000 clones, 80% to 85% seen once; the top ten hold more than 8.5%. Sequencing used PBMCs or T cells enriched from blood (not recorded which). Receptors originate from a woman aged 45 to 65 with acute COVID-19.

The rearrangement uses TRBV19 and TRBJ1-1, with TRBD1 identical over 8 bases. With 7 bases clipped from V and 14 bases from J, the junction kept 12 bases outside the gene matches. The germline V gene has CDR1 LNHDA and CDR2 SQIVND (reference sequence). This CDR3 region has 12 residues. CDR3 coding DNA: TGTGCCAGTACCACTCCTCCTGGACAGGGCTTCTTT. Its translation: CASTTPPGQGFF.

The chain has TRBV5-6 and TRBJ1-2; 7 positions match TRBD1. This CDR3 spans 15 amino acids. The germline V gene encodes CDR1 SGHDT and CDR2 YYEEEE. V was pared by 3 bases and J by 8 bases, with 13 bases of the junction left unmatched. CDR3 sequence reads: CASSSYFDRVGGYTF. The CDR3 nucleotides are TGTGCCAGCAGCTCATATTTCGACAGGGTAGGCGGCTACACCTTC.

The chain couples TRBV24-1 to TRBJ2-2, with D maybe TRBD1 (6 bases). The germline V gene has CDR1 KGHDR and CDR2 SFDVKD. V was cut by 7 bases and J by 4 bases, with 12 bases left in between. The CDR3 is 14 residues long. Here the CDR3 reads CATSAGDRTGELFF. As DNA, the CDR3 is TGTGCCACCAGCGCAGGGGACCGCACCGGGGAGCTGTTTTTT.

V gene TRBV7-9 combines with J gene TRBJ1-4; 8 nucleotides align to TRBD1. In germline, CDR1 is SEHNR, CDR2 FQNEAQ (reference sequence). The CDR3 is made up of 19 amino acids. V dropped 1 base and J dropped 0; count of bases not matched to a gene: 10. CDR3 coding DNA: TGTGCCAGCAGCTTAGACCCCAGGACAGGGCTGGCAACTAATGAAAAACTGTTTTTT. This gives the protein CASSLDPRTGLATNEKLFF.

V usage is TRBV10-1 and J usage is TRBJ2-1; 10 bases are a match to TRBD2. Trimming at V came to 7 bases and at J to 4 bases, leaving 13 bases not matched to a gene. The CDR3 contains 17 residues. Germline assignment: CDR1 WNHNN and CDR2 SYGVQD (reference sequence). The CDR3 here is CASKLTSETSGYNEQFF. CDR3 nucleotides: TGCGCCAGCAAACTCACCTCCGAGACTAGCGGGTACAATGAGCAGTTCTTC.

V gene TRBV5-1 combines with J gene TRBJ1-2; D is perhaps TRBD1 (6 bases). This CDR3 comprises 16 residues. CDR1 and CDR2 (germline): SGHRS, YFSETQ. The ends were cut back, 5 bases at V and 0 bases at J, with 17 bases in the middle. Here the CDR3 reads CASSSQGSSANYGYTF. The DNA of the CDR3 is TGCGCCAGCAGTTCCCAGGGGTCTTCAGCTAACTATGGCTACACCTTC.

This chain links TRBV11-3 with TRBJ1-6; D gene uncertain. CDR3 length equals 14 residues. CDR1 is SGHNT, CDR2 YENEEA, per germline. The ends were cut back, 5 bases at V and 9 bases at J, with 14 bases in the middle. The CDR3 loop reads CASSRDISSSPLHF. The CDR3 DNA is TGTGCCAGCAGCCGAGACATTAGTAGTTCACCCCTCCACTTT.

This sequence joins TRBV19 and TRBJ2-7; maybe TRBD2 (6 bases). V lost 3 bases to trimming and J lost 13 bases, with 19 bases between them. The CDR3 spans 13 residues. The germline CDR1 and CDR2 sequences are LNHDA and SQIVND (reference sequence). The CDR3 nucleotides read TGTGCCAGTAGTATTCATCCGGGGGTCGGCCATTACTTC. It yields the protein CASSIHPGVGHYF.

This chain uses TRBV3-1 (or the pseudogene TRBV3-2) with TRBJ2-5; the match to TRBD2 covers 14 bases. The germline V gene encodes CDR1 LGHDT and CDR2 YNNKEL (reference sequence). Trimming took 2 bases from V and 7 from J; bases not matched to a gene: 6. This CDR3 spans 16 amino acids. CDR3 sequence: CASSQRLAGGSGTQYF. CDR3 bases: TGTGCCAGCAGCCAAAGACTAGCGGGAGGGTCAGGGACCCAGTACTTC.

V gene TRBV29-1 combines with J gene TRBJ1-1; TRBD1 matches at 7 bases. V dropped 5 bases and J dropped 4; count of bases not matched to a gene: 10. The CDR3 has 14 residues. The germline gives CDR1 SQVTM, CDR2 ANQGSEA. This chain's CDR3 is CSVFGTASGTEAFF. Here the CDR3 DNA reads TGCAGCGTTTTTGGGACAGCCTCGGGCACTGAAGCTTTCTTT.

The table lists this clone with a few counts. The gene calls are TRBV7-9 and TRBJ1-5, with 8 positions matching TRBD1. The germline V gene encodes CDR1 SEHNR and CDR2 FQNEAQ (reference sequence). V trimming: 1 base; J trimming: 0 bases; junction bases outside the gene matches: 11. This CDR3 is 19 amino acids long. CDR3 sequence reads: CASSLGQGPRFYSNQPQHF. CDR3 sequence (DNA): TGTGCCAGCAGCTTAGGACAGGGGCCGAGATTTTATAGCAATCAGCCCCAGCATTTT. The full variable domain, completed using reference TRBV7-9 and TRBJ1-5, is DTGVSQNPRHKITKRGQNVTFRCDPISEHNRLYWYRQTLGQGPEFLTYFQNEAQLEKSRLLSDRFSAERPKGSFSTLEIQRTEQGDSAMYLCASSLGQGPRFYSNQPQHFGDGTRLSIL.

This chain's CDR3 is CASSQDGRAGVGTGELFF. CDR3 nucleotide sequence: TGCGCCAGCAGCCAAGATGGAAGAGCGGGAGTAGGGACCGGGGAGCTGTTTTTT. V usage is TRBV4-3 and J usage is TRBJ2-2; 8 bases map to TRBD2. V lost 0 bases, J lost 5 bases, and 11 bases stayed unmatched. The length of the CDR3 is 18 residues. CDR1 is LGHNA and CDR2 is YSLEER in the germline V gene.

The chain carries TRBV29-1 and TRBJ1-4, with 11 bases that match TRBD1. The J segment lost 6 bases and the V segment lost 4 bases, leaving 1 base of the junction unmatched. The V gene's germline CDR1 is SQVTM and CDR2 ANQGSEA. CDR3 length: 13 amino acids. The DNA of the CDR3 is TGCAGCGTTGGGACAGGGGGCCATGAAAAACTGTTTTTT. Amino acid sequence: CSVGTGGHEKLFF.

This chain links TRBV28 with TRBJ1-2, with 8 bases identical to TRBD1. The V gene's germline CDR1 is MDHEN and CDR2 SYDVKM. V trimming: 4 bases; J trimming: 7 bases; junction bases outside the gene matches: 8. The CDR3 is 14 amino acids. DNA of the CDR3: TGTGCCAGCAGTTACGGACAGGGAAGCATTGGCTACACCTTC. Its translation is CASSYGQGSIGYTF.

This clone was counted only a few times. This chain links TRBV11-3 with TRBJ2-1; D may be TRBD1 (5 bases). The CDR3 runs to 15 residues. V lost 8 bases and J lost 7, with 21 bases in between. Germline CDR1 SGHNT, CDR2 YENEEA. The CDR3 protein is CASPPTVRQLNEQFF. For the CDR3, the DNA is TGTGCCAGCCCCCCTACCGTCCGACAGCTTAATGAGCAGTTCTTC.

The gene calls are TRBV30 and TRBJ2-4; 15 bases are shared with TRBD2. This CDR3 contains 18 residues. In germline, CDR1 is GTSNPN, CDR2 SVGIG (reference sequence). V shed 0 bases, J shed 0 bases, and the junction held 3 bases outside the gene matches. CDR3 DNA: TGTGCCTGGAGTGTCGGACTAGCGGGAGGGCTAGCCAAAAACATTCAGTACTTC. As protein: CAWSVGLAGGLAKNIQYF.

This clone was detected only once. The V gene is TRBV18, the J gene TRBJ2-7; possible D gene TRBD2, 6 bases. Trimming took off 3 bases at V and 4 bases at J, with 10 bases between the two ends. This CDR3 has 13 amino acids. Germline V gene lookup returns CDR1 KGHSH and CDR2 LQKENI. The CDR3 protein is CASSPMEGYEQYF. CDR3 DNA: TGTGCCAGCTCACCGATGGAGGGATACGAGCAGTACTTC. The variable domain in full, completed from reference TRBV18 and TRBJ2-7, reads NAGVMQNPRHLVRRRGQEARLRCSPMKGHSHVYWYRQLPEEGLKFMVYLQKENIIDESGMPKERFSAEFPKEGPSILRIQQVVRGDSAAYFCASSPMEGYEQYFGPGTRLTVT.

This rearrangement joins TRBV12-5 to TRBJ2-5; 8 bases align to TRBD2. Germline V gene sequence: CDR1 LGHNT, CDR2 FRNRAP. V was pared by 11 bases and J by 2 bases, with 10 bases of the junction left unmatched. This CDR3 contains 14 residues. The CDR3 region has the DNA TGTGCTCGGGGGGGCGGGGGGCCTCAAGAGACCCAGTACTTC. Translating gives CARGGGGPQETQYF.

The chain carries TRBV18 and TRBJ2-2; weak D call: TRBD1 (5 bases). This CDR3 has 14 amino acids. Germline CDR1 and CDR2: KGHSH and LQKENI. V dropped 4 bases and J dropped 5 bases, with 11 bases sitting between them. In DNA, the CDR3 is TGTGCCAGCTCACGCAGGGATTATACCGGGGAGCTGTTTTTT. Translating gives CASSRRDYTGELFF. Combining the CDR3 with reference TRBV18 and TRBJ2-2 gives the whole variable domain NAGVMQNPRHLVRRRGQEARLRCSPMKGHSHVYWYRQLPEEGLKFMVYLQKENIIDESGMPKERFSAEFPKEGPSILRIQQVVRGDSAAYFCASSRRDYTGELFFGEGSRLTVL.

This clone was counted between two and nine times. This chain joins TRBV28 and TRBJ1-6; a weak D match, TRBD1 (6 bases). This CDR3 comprises 15 residues. The V gene lost 6 bases and the J gene lost 0 bases, with 9 bases spanning the gap. Germline V gives CDR1 MDHEN, CDR2 SYDVKM. The CDR3 DNA follows: TGTGCCAGCAGCCAAGGGGGCTCCTATAATTCACCCCTCCACTTT. Translating it yields CASSQGGSYNSPLHF. The complete variable domain, with remaining parts taken from reference TRBV28 and TRBJ1-6, reads DVKVTQSSRYLVKRTGEKVFLECVQDMDHENMFWYRQDPGLGLRLIYFSYDVKMKEKGDIPEGYSVSREKKERFSLILESASTNQTSMYLCASSQGGSYNSPLHFGNGTRLTVT.

V gene TRBV27 combines with J gene TRBJ1-6; 9 bases line up with TRBD1. This CDR3 comprises 14 residues. The V segment lost 8 bases and the J segment 7 bases; nucleotides outside the gene matches: 6. Germline CDR1 and CDR2: MNHEY and SMNVEV (reference sequence). This chain's CDR3 is CASAVDRGNSPLHF. In nucleotides, the CDR3 is TGTGCCAGCGCCGTCGACAGGGGGAATTCACCCCTCCACTTT.

The chain uses TRBV25-1 and TRBJ1-5; no clear D. The V gene lost 3 bases and the J gene lost 0 bases, with 9 bases spanning the gap. This CDR3 is 15 amino acids long. The germline V gene encodes CDR1 MGHDK and CDR2 SYGVNS. The CDR3 loop is CASSDRRNSNQPQHF. DNA of the CDR3: TGTGCCAGCAGTGACCGGCGGAATAGCAATCAGCCCCAGCATTTT.

The chain couples TRBV21-1 to TRBJ2-2; the table calls TRBD1, which could not be checked here. TRBV21-1 is a recognized pseudogene. CDR3 length equals 17 residues. The CDR3 nucleotides are TGTGCCAGCAGCAAAGATGGACAGGGTCTAAACACCGGGGAGCTGTTTTTT. This encodes CASSKDGQGLNTGELFF.

This clone has only a few counts. This chain's CDR3 is CASSSNRVTGANVLTF. The CDR3 coding sequence is TGTGCCAGCAGTTCTAACAGGGTAACTGGGGCCAACGTCCTGACTTTC. The rearrangement links TRBV6-2 or TRBV6-3 to TRBJ2-6, with D possibly being TRBD1 (6 bases). There are 16 residues in the CDR3. V lost 4 bases and J 2 bases, leaving 12 bases between the germline ends. The V gene's germline CDR1 is MNHEY and CDR2 SVGEGT.

The genes are TRBV19 and TRBJ2-7; the match to TRBD1 covers 9 bases. Per the germline V gene, CDR1 is LNHDA and CDR2 is SQIVND (reference sequence). The junction had 3 bases not matched to a gene; V was cut back by 3 bases and J by 3 bases. This CDR3 contains 14 residues. CDR3 amino acids: CASSIGTGNYEQYF. CDR3 DNA: TGTGCCAGTAGTATCGGGACAGGGAACTACGAGCAGTACTTC.

This clone was seen only a few times. The CDR3 protein is CASSQFNSGGGYEQYF. The CDR3 nucleotides are TGCGCCAGCAGCCAATTTAACAGCGGGGGAGGGTACGAGCAGTACTTC. V gene TRBV4-3 combines with J gene TRBJ2-7; 8 nucleotides line up with TRBD2. Germline V CDR1 and CDR2: LGHNA, YSLEER. CDR3 size: 16 residues. The V gene end was trimmed by 2 bases and the J gene end by 4 bases; junction bases not matched to a gene: 10.

V and J are TRBV7-3 and TRBJ2-7; TRBD2 matches at 9 bases. Looked up from germline, CDR1 is SGHTA and CDR2 is FQGTGA. The CDR3 is 16 residues long. Trimming cost V 5 bases and J 7 bases; bases outside gene matches: 15. The CDR3 region has the DNA TGTGCCAGCAGCCAAAATGCCCTAGCGGGGACGGGAGAGCAGTACTTC. Protein: CASSQNALAGTGEQYF.

V usage is TRBV28 and J usage is TRBJ1-1, with D possibly matching TRBD1 (6 bases). This CDR3 has 15 residues. The ends were cut back, 5 bases at V and 4 bases at J, with 17 bases in the middle. Looked up from germline, CDR1 is MDHEN and CDR2 is SYDVKM. The CDR3 DNA reads TGTGCCAGCAGTACCCTGGGGGCCAGGGGCACTGAAGCTTTCTTT. It is translated as CASSTLGARGTEAFF.

This clone turned up a few times. The chain recombines TRBV29-1 with TRBJ2-3; TRBD2 might be the D (6 bases). The CDR3 covers 14 residues. In germline, CDR1 is SQVTM, CDR2 ANQGSEA. V was pared by 6 bases and J by 2 bases, with 15 bases between. CDR3 loop: CSVRGGANTDTQYF. CDR3 sequence (DNA): TGCAGCGTCCGAGGCGGGGCGAACACAGATACGCAGTATTTT.

The chain recombines TRBV19 with TRBJ1-1; D not certain. Trimming took 6 bases from V and 0 from J, leaving 11 bases between them. Germline CDR1 and CDR2: LNHDA and SQIVND (reference sequence). This CDR3 comprises 14 residues. CDR3 protein: CASRIRQLNTEAFF. CDR3 DNA sequence: TGTGCCAGTAGAATCAGACAACTGAACACTGAAGCTTTCTTT. The full variable domain, with the rest looked up from reference TRBV19 and TRBJ1-1, is DGGITQSPKYLFRKEGQNVTLSCEQNLNHDAMYWYRQDPGQGLRLIYYSQIVNDFQKGDIAEGYSVSREKKESFPLTVTSAQKNPTAFYLCASRIRQLNTEAFFGQGTRLTVV.